This T cell receptor beta chain was sequenced for a study of T cells in localized non-small cell lung cancer. This table comes from immunoSEQ multiplex PCR, and its TCRdb copy is limited to in-frame clones, with some not included. Here the sample spans 4,500 to 5,500 clones, around 30% being singletons. The V and J ends lost 1 base and 7 bases, in that order; junction bases with no gene match: 6. Germline CDR1 LNHDA, CDR2 SQIVND (reference sequence). This CDR3 contains 14 residues. The rearrangement uses TRBV19 and TRBJ1-1; the match to TRBD1 covers 7 bases. The origin of this receptor is a male donor older than 55 with stage I lung adenocarcinoma. The material sequenced was lung tumor tissue, taken before any cancer treatment. The CDR3 DNA is TGTGCCAGTAGTATAGTACAAGGGGGCGGTGAAGCTTTCTTT. It is translated as CASSIVQGGGEAFF.